The clone carrying this T cell receptor beta chain appeared many times. V was clipped by 7 bases and J by 4 bases, with 13 bases between them. The CDR3 extends over 12 amino acids. Germline values: CDR1 DFQATT, CDR2 SNEGSKA (reference sequence). This entry is derived from a study of T-cell reconstitution after alpha-beta-depleted transplantation in children. TCRbeta library preparation incorporated unique molecular identifiers. MiXCR, applied by TCRdb to the PCR reads, yields one record per CDR3 protein. The sample contains 600,000 to 700,000 distinct CDR3 sequences, 16% of which appear only once. Sequencing was performed on PBMCs from the stem cell graft donor, taken from the stem cell graft. This chain uses TRBV20-1 with TRBJ1-1; no firm D call. This receptor was taken from a human donor who donated a stem cell graft to a child with acute myeloid leukemia. The CDR3 DNA reads TGCAGTGTCCCGGACCTAACCACTGAAGCTTTCTTT. Amino acid sequence: CSVPDLTTEAFF.